This T cell receptor (beta chain) was sequenced during a study of control samples from healthy donors and cancer patients. Assay: immunoSEQ multiplex PCR; the TCRdb copy retains only in-frame clones and omits some. Of approximately 30,000 clones listed, roughly 94% were seen once; the top ten hold 6.6%. Specimen: blood. The clonotype originates from a man aged 60 to 69 in good health.

The CDR3 reads CASSPPAGNANTEAFF. The CDR3 DNA reads as TGTGCCAGCTCACCACCGGCAGGTAACGCGAACACTGAAGCTTTCTTT. The rearrangement uses TRBV18 and TRBJ1-1; unclear D gene. The CDR3 covers 16 residues. Germline loops: CDR1 KGHSH, CDR2 LQKENI. V was shortened by 0 bases and J by 1 base, with 12 bases between the two germline ends.